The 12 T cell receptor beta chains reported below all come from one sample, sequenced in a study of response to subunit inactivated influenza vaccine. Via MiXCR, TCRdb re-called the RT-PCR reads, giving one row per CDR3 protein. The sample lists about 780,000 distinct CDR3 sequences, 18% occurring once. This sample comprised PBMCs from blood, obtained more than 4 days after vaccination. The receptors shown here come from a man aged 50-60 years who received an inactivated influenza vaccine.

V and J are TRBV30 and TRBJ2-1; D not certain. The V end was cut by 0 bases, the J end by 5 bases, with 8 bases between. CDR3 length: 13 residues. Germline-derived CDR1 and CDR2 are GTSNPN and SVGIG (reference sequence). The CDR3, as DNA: TGTGCCTGGAGTGTAAGCTTAAACAATGAGCAGTTCTTC. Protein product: CAWSVSLNNEQFF.

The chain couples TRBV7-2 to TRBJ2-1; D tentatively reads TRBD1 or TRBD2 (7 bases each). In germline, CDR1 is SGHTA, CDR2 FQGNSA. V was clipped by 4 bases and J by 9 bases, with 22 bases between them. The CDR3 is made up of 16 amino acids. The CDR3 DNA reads TGTGCCAGCAGCTCGTCGGGACTGTCCAGGGGGGGTGAGCAGTTCTTC. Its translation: CASSSSGLSRGGEQFF.

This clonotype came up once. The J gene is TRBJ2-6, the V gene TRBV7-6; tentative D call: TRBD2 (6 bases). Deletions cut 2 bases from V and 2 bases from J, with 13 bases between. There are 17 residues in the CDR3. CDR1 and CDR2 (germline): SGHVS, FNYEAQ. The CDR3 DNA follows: TGTGCCAGCAGCTTATTCCTAACGGGGGCTGGGGCCAACGTCCTGACTTTC. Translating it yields CASSLFLTGAGANVLTF. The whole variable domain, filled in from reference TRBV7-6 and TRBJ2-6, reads GAGVSQSPRYKVTKRGQDVALRCDPISGHVSLYWYRQALGQGPEFLTYFNYEAQQDKSGLPNDRFSAERPEGSISTLTIQRTEQRDSAMYRCASSLFLTGAGANVLTFGAGSRLTVL.

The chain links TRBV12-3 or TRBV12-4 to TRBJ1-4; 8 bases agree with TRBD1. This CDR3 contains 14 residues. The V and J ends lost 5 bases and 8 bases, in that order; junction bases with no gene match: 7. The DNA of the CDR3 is TGTGCCAGCAGTCCTTACAGGGGGGGAGAAAAACTGTTTTTT. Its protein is CASSPYRGGEKLFF.

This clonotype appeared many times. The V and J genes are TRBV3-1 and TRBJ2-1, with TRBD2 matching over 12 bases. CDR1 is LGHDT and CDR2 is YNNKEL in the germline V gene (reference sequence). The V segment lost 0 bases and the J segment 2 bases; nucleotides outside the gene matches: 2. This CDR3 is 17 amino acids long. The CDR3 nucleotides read TGTGCCAGCAGCCAAGACCCTAGCGGGAGGGCCTACAATGAGCAGTTCTTC. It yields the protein CASSQDPSGRAYNEQFF.

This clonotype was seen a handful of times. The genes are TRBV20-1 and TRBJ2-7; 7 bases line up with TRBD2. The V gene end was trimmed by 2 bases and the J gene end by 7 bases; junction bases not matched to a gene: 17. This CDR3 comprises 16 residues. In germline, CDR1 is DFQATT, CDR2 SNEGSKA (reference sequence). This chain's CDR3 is CSARYPLGTTELEQYF. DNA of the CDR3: TGCAGTGCTAGATACCCCCTCGGGACTACCGAGCTGGAGCAGTACTTC.

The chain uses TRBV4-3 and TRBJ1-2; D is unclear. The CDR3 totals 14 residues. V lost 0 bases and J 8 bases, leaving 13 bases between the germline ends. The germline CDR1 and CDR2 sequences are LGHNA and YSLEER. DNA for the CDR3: TGCGCCAGCAGCCAAGATTCCTCGCTCTTCGGCTACACCTTC. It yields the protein CASSQDSSLFGYTF.

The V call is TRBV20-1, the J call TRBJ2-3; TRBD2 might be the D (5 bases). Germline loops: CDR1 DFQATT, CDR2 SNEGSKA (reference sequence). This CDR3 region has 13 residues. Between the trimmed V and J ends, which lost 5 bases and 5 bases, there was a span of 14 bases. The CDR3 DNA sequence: TGCAGTGCTTATACACCCGCGGGAGATACGCAGTATTTT. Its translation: CSAYTPAGDTQYF.

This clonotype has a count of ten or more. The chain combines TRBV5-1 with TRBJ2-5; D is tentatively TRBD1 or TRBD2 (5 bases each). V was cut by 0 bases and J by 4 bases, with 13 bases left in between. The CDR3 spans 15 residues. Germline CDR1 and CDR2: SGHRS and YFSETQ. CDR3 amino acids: CASSLAGQGPETQYF. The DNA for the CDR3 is TGCGCCAGCAGCTTGGCCGGGCAGGGACCAGAGACCCAGTACTTC.

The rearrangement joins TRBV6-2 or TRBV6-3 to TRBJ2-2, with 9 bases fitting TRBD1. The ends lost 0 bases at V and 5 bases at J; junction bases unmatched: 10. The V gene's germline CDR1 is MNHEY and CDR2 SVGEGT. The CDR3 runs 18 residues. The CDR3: CASSYSTFGQGSTGELFF. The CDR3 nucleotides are TGTGCCAGCAGTTACTCGACATTTGGACAGGGGAGTACCGGGGAGCTGTTTTTT.

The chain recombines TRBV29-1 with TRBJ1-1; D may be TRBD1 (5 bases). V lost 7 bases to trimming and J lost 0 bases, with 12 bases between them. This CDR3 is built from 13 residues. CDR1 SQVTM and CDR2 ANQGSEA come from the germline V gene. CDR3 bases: TGCAGCGCTCGGGGGTTCCTGAACACTGAAGCTTTCTTT. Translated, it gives CSARGFLNTEAFF.

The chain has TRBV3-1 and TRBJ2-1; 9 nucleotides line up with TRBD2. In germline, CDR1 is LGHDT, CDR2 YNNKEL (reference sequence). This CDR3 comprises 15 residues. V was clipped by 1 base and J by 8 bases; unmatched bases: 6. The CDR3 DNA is TGTGCCAGCAGCCAAGTTAGCGGGAGTTACGATGAGCAGTTCTTC. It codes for CASSQVSGSYDEQFF.